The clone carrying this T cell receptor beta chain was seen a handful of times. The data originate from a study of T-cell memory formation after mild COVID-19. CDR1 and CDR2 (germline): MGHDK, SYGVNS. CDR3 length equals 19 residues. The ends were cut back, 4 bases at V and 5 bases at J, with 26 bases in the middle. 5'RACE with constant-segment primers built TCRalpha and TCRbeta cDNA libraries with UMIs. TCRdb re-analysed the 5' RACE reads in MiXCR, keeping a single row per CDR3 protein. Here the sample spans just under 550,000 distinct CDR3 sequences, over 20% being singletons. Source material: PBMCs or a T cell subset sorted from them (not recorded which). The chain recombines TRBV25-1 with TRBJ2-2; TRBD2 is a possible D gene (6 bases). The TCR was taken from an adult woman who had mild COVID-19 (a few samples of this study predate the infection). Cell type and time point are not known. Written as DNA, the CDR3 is TGTGCCAGCAGTGTAACGACCCGTGGACGCCCGGCGGGAACCGGGGAGCTGTTTTTT. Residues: CASSVTTRGRPAGTGELFF.